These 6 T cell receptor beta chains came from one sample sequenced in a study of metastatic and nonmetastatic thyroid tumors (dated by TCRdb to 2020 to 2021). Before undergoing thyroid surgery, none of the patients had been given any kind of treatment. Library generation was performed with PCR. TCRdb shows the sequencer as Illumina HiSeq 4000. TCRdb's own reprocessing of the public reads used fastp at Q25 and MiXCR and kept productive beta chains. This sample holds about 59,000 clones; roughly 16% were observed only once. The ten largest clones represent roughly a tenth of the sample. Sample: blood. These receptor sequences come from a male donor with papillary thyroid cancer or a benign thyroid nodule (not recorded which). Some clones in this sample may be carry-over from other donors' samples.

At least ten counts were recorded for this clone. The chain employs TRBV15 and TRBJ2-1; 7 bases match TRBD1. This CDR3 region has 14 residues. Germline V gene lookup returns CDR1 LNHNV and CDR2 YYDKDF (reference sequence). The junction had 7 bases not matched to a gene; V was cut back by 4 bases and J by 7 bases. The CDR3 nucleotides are TGTGCCACCAGCATTTGGACAGGTCGAAATGAGCAGTTCTTC. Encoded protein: CATSIWTGRNEQFF.

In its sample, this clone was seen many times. The CDR3 region has the DNA TGTGCCAGCAGCCAAGGGGACTCCTCCTACGAGCAGTACTTC. Amino acid sequence: CASSQGDSSYEQYF. The gene calls are TRBV3-1 and TRBJ2-7; D possibly corresponds to TRBD2 (6 bases). The germline V gene encodes CDR1 LGHDT and CDR2 YNNKEL (reference sequence). The CDR3 contains 14 residues. V lost 1 base, J lost 0 bases, and 7 bases lay in between.

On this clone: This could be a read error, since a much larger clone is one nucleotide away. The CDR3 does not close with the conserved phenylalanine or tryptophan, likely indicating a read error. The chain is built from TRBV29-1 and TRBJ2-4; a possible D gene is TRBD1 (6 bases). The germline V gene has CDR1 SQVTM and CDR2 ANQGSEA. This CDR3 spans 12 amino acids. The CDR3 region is CSEPGHRDIQYL. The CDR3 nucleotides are TGCAGTGAACCGGGACACCGAGACATTCAGTACTTA.

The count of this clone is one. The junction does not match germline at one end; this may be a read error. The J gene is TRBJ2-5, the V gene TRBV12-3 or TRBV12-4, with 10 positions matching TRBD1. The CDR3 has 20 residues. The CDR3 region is CASSSRGRRTGGPPQDTQYF. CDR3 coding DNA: TGTGCCAGCAGTTCTAGGGGCCGTAGGACAGGGGGACCTCCTCAAGATACCCAGTACTTC.

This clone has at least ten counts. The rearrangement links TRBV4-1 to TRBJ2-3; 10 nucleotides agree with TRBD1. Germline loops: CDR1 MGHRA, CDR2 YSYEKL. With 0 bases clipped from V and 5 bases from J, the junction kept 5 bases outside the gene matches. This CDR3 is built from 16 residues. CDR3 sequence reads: CASSQDGGQGRDTQYF. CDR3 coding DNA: TGCGCCAGCAGCCAAGATGGGGGACAGGGGAGAGATACGCAGTATTTT.

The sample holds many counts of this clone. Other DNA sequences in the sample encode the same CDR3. The CDR3: CASNRGSYNEQFF. The CDR3 coding sequence is TGTGCCAGCAACAGGGGGAGCTACAATGAGCAGTTCTTC. The chain has TRBV5-6 and TRBJ2-1; TRBD1 aligns across 8 bases. The germline CDR1 and CDR2 sequences are SGHDT and YYEEEE. The CDR3 spans 13 residues. The V and J ends lost 6 bases and 3 bases, in that order; junction bases with no gene match: 2.